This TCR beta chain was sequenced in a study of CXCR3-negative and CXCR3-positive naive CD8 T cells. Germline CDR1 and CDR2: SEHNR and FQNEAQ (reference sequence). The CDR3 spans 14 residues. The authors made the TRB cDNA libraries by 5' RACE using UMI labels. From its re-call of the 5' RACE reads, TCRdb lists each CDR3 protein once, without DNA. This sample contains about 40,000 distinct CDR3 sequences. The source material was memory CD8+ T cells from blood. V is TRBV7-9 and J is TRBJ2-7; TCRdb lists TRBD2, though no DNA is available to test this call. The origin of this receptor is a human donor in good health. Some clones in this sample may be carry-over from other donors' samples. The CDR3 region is CASSLEGGGYEQYF. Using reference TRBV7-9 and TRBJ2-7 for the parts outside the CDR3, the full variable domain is DTGVSQNPRHKITKRGQNVTFRCDPISEHNRLYWYRQTLGQGPEFLTYFQNEAQLEKSRLLSDRFSAERPKGSFSTLEIQRTEQGDSAMYLCASSLEGGGYEQYFGPGTRLTVT.